This passage covers 9 T cell receptor beta chains from one sample sequenced in a study of Ad26.COV2.S vaccination and SARS-CoV-2 variants. Treatment in this sample: over 15 received Ad26.COV2.S at low or high dose, single or two shots; 5 received placebo; per-sample allocation not given. The study sampled participants on day 63 after the first vaccine or placebo injection. Clones were read by immunoSEQ multiplex PCR, and TCRdb kept only the in-frame ones, dropping some. The table includes about 410,000 clones, about nine tenths detected once. The sequencing used peripheral blood, collected in a trial of Ad26.COV2.S vaccine versus placebo. These receptors originate from a person between 18 and 60 years old who received the Ad26.COV2.S COVID-19 vaccine or a placebo.

V is TRBV7-9 and J is TRBJ1-6; D gene unclear. The ends were cut back, 3 bases at V and 9 bases at J, with 18 bases in the middle. CDR3 length: 16 amino acids. Germline V gene data show CDR1 as SEHNR and CDR2 as FQNEAQ (reference sequence). The CDR3 loop reads CASSLTHMRGGSPLHF. The CDR3 DNA follows: TGTGCCAGCAGCTTGACCCACATGCGGGGAGGTTCACCCCTCCACTTT.

The V and J genes are TRBV30 and TRBJ1-5; D is perhaps TRBD1 (5 bases). The CDR3 runs 16 residues. Germline lookup yields CDR1 GTSNPN and CDR2 SVGIG (reference sequence). Between the trimmed V and J ends, which lost 1 base and 6 bases, there was a span of 19 bases. The CDR3 spells CAWSAKPPGGGQPQHF. In nucleotides, the CDR3 is TGTGCCTGGAGTGCCAAACCCCCCGGGGGGGGTCAGCCCCAGCATTTT.

CDR3: CASSQLGGGGYNEQFF. The CDR3 DNA reads TGCGCCAGCAGCCAGTTAGGAGGCGGGGGGTACAATGAGCAGTTCTTC. The J gene is TRBJ2-1, the V gene TRBV4-3; 8 bases agree with TRBD2. This CDR3 contains 16 residues. The trim removed 3 bases at V and 4 bases at J, leaving 8 bases unmatched. The germline V gene has CDR1 LGHNA and CDR2 YSLEER.

The rearrangement joins TRBV13 to TRBJ2-4; D is perhaps TRBD1 or TRBD2 (5 bases each). The length of the CDR3 is 19 residues. Germline V gene lookup returns CDR1 PRHDT and CDR2 FYEKMQ (reference sequence). The V end lost 2 bases, the J end lost 4 bases, and 24 bases lay between the germline ends. CDR3 sequence (DNA): TGTGCCAGCAGCTTATCGAGGGGTCGAGGAAGGGGAACTAAAAACATTCAGTACTTC. This codes for CASSLSRGRGRGTKNIQYF.

V usage is TRBV19 and J usage is TRBJ2-6; tentative D call: TRBD1 (6 bases). Trimming took 1 base from V and 0 from J, leaving 7 bases between them. There are 16 residues in the CDR3. Germline loops: CDR1 LNHDA, CDR2 SQIVND (reference sequence). CDR3 in amino acids: CASSIGDTSGANVLTF. The DNA for the CDR3 is TGTGCCAGTAGTATAGGGGACACCTCTGGGGCCAACGTCCTGACTTTC.

This clone was counted a single time. V is TRBV3-1 (or the pseudogene TRBV3-2) and J is TRBJ2-7; 9 bases map to TRBD2. V shed 2 bases and J 2 bases; nucleotides not matched to a gene: 10. This CDR3 has 17 amino acids. Germline V gene lookup returns CDR1 LGHDT and CDR2 YNNKEL (reference sequence). This CDR3 reads CASSQSWRTSAPYEQYF. The CDR3 nucleotides read TGTGCCAGCAGCCAATCTTGGAGGACTAGCGCGCCCTACGAGCAGTACTTC.

The chain combines TRBV19 with TRBJ1-1, with D perhaps matching TRBD1 (5 bases). This CDR3 spans 16 amino acids. Trimming stripped 1 base from V and 4 bases from J, with 16 bases between. Germline loops: CDR1 LNHDA, CDR2 SQIVND (reference sequence). The DNA for the CDR3 is TGTGCCAGTAGTATAGGCAGGGAGGGTTGGGGCACTGAAGCTTTCTTT. Protein: CASSIGREGWGTEAFF.

V and J are TRBV7-2 and TRBJ2-7; possible D gene TRBD1, 6 bases. Per the germline V gene, CDR1 is SGHTA and CDR2 is FQGNSA. V was pared by 4 bases and J by 5 bases, with 15 bases between. The CDR3 has 14 residues. The DNA of the CDR3 is TGTGCCAGCAGCTCACAACAGGGTCCCCACGAGCAGTACTTC. Translating it yields CASSSQQGPHEQYF.

The chain couples TRBV9 to TRBJ2-2, with unresolved D. This CDR3 is 13 amino acids long. The germline gives CDR1 SGDLS, CDR2 YYNGEE. V lost 2 bases and J 6 bases, leaving 8 bases between the germline ends. CDR3 sequence reads: CASSVFAPGELFF. In nucleotides, the CDR3 is TGTGCCAGCAGCGTTTTTGCCCCCGGGGAGCTGTTTTTT.